These 32 T cell receptor beta chains were all obtained from the same sample, sequenced in a study of Graves' ophthalmopathy and Graves' hyperthyroidism. Amplified TCR beta CDR3 regions were obtained using RNA transcripts as template. First-round RT-PCR used HTBI primers; second-round multiplex PCR followed. TCRdb redid the calling of the multiplex PCR reads with MiXCR, one entry per CDR3 protein. This sample has about 740,000 distinct CDR3 sequences, with roughly 40% found just once. Sequencing was carried out using peripheral blood. These receptors were taken from an adult man with Graves' ophthalmopathy.

The chain joins TRBV7-3 to TRBJ2-2; 7 nucleotides line up with TRBD1. Germline-derived CDR1 and CDR2 are SGHTA and FQGTGA. The junction had 5 bases not matched to a gene; V was cut back by 4 bases and J by 0 bases. CDR3 length equals 16 residues. CDR3 in amino acids: CASSSLGGTNTGELFF. Here the CDR3 DNA reads TGTGCCAGCAGCTCGTTAGGGGGCACGAACACCGGGGAGCTGTTTTTT.

This clonotype has only a few counts. One end of the junction is discordant with germline, which a read error may explain. CDR3 residues: CASSHGQGLDF. Here the CDR3 DNA reads TGTGCCAGCAGCCACGGACAGGGTCTCGACTTC. The J gene is TRBJ2-5, the V gene TRBV9, with 8 bases matching TRBD1. Germline lookup yields CDR1 SGDLS and CDR2 YYNGEE. This CDR3 is 11 amino acids long.

V gene TRBV7-4 combines with J gene TRBJ1-2; 8 bases align to TRBD1. After removal of 1 base from V and 0 bases from J, the junction contained 7 bases not matched to a gene. Germline-derived CDR1 and CDR2 are SGHVT and SQSDAQ. The CDR3 extends over 17 amino acids. The CDR3 here is CASSLVGGDRPNYGYTF. CDR3 in DNA: TGTGCCAGCAGCTTAGTTGGTGGGGACAGGCCTAACTATGGCTACACCTTC.

In its sample, this clonotype was seen many times. The chain combines TRBV7-9 with TRBJ1-1; D is undetermined. CDR3 length: 14 residues. Trimming left V 1 base short and J 4 bases short, with 10 bases between. CDR1 is SEHNR, CDR2 FQNEAQ, per germline (reference sequence). The CDR3 DNA is TGTGCCAGCAGCTTAGGCAGGCGAGGCACTGAAGCTTTCTTT. It specifies CASSLGRRGTEAFF.

In regard to this clonotype: At one end, the junction sequence differs from germline, possibly due to a read error. This sequence joins TRBV29-1 and TRBJ1-2; D might be TRBD1 (5 bases). Per the germline V gene, CDR1 is SQVTM and CDR2 is ANQGSEA. The CDR3 is 12 residues long. The CDR3 protein is CAWGDGNYGYTF. In nucleotides, the CDR3 is TGTGCCTGGGGGGACGGTAACTATGGCTACACCTTC.

There are many counts of this clonotype. The chain carries TRBV7-9 and TRBJ2-7; 13 bases are a match to TRBD2. Germline values: CDR1 SEHNR, CDR2 FQNEAQ (reference sequence). V shed 6 bases and J 9 bases; nucleotides not matched to a gene: 8. The CDR3 is 14 amino acids. The CDR3 sequence is CASRPGLAGVGQYF. CDR3 bases: TGTGCCAGCAGACCTGGACTAGCGGGAGTCGGGCAGTACTTC.

The chain carries TRBV10-3 and TRBJ1-2; possible D gene TRBD1, 5 bases. The germline V gene encodes CDR1 ENHRY and CDR2 SYGVKD. Trimming cost V 0 bases and J 3 bases, with 14 bases left between them. The CDR3 length is 16 residues. This chain's CDR3 is CAISESRQGGYYGYTF. Here the CDR3 DNA reads TGTGCCATCAGTGAGTCAAGGCAGGGAGGATACTATGGCTACACCTTC.

This clonotype showed up just a few times. The chain is built from TRBV20-1 and TRBJ2-2; D call uncertain. The length of the CDR3 is 14 residues. Trimming took 5 bases from V and 0 from J, leaving 10 bases between them. In germline, CDR1 is DFQATT, CDR2 SNEGSKA (reference sequence). CDR3 DNA sequence: TGCAGTGCTCCACCGGAAGCGAACACCGGGGAGCTGTTTTTT. It is translated as CSAPPEANTGELFF.

This clonotype showed up just a few times. CDR3 bases: TGCGCCAGCAGTTACAGGGAGGATTACGAGCAGTACTTC. Translated: CASSYREDYEQYF. The chain couples TRBV5-1 to TRBJ2-7, with D tentatively TRBD1 or TRBD2 (6 bases each). CDR1 SGHRS and CDR2 YFSETQ come from the germline V gene. This CDR3 has 13 amino acids. The V end was cut by 5 bases, the J end by 4 bases, with 13 bases between.

This clonotype was detected once. The chain combines TRBV2 with TRBJ2-6; 10 bases fit TRBD1. Trimming took 3 bases from V and 4 from J; bases not matched to a gene: 3. CDR1 is SNHLY, CDR2 FYNNEI, per germline. The CDR3 covers 16 residues. CDR3 sequence: CASSETGGEGANVLTF. CDR3 DNA: TGTGCCAGCAGTGAGACAGGGGGCGAGGGGGCCAACGTCCTGACTTTC.

For this clonotype: Sequence at one end of the junction differs from germline and may be a read error. This chain connects TRBV7-2 to TRBJ1-1; 7 positions match TRBD1. Germline CDR1 and CDR2: SGHTA and FQGNSA. The CDR3 loop spans 16 amino acids. The CDR3 bases are TGCGCCAGCAGCCAAGATCCCACAGGGGTTTTTTCGGAAGCTTTCTTT. Translation gives CASSQDPTGVFSEAFF.

The chain combines TRBV6-5 with TRBJ2-6; TRBD1 matches at 10 bases. Germline assignment: CDR1 MNHEY and CDR2 SVGAGI. The CDR3 has 21 amino acids. V shed 0 bases and J 4 bases; nucleotides not matched to a gene: 15. The CDR3, as DNA: TGTGCCAGCAGTTACTCCTCGACATCAGGGACAGGGGAGTCCGGGGCCAACGTCCTGACTTTC. Translating gives CASSYSSTSGTGESGANVLTF.

A few counts support this clonotype. The V call is TRBV27, the J call TRBJ1-2, with no clear D. Germline V gene data show CDR1 as MNHEY and CDR2 as SMNVEV (reference sequence). Trimming stripped 3 bases from V and 1 base from J, with 12 bases between. The CDR3 is made up of 15 amino acids. Here the CDR3 reads CASSFDREGNYGYTF. The CDR3 bases are TGTGCCAGCAGTTTCGACCGCGAGGGTAACTATGGCTACACCTTC.

The V gene is TRBV11-1, the J gene TRBJ2-5, with 10 bases lining up with TRBD2. The trim removed 4 bases at V and 4 bases at J, leaving 6 bases unmatched. Germline values: CDR1 SGHAT, CDR2 FQDESV (reference sequence). CDR3 size: 15 residues. In DNA form, the CDR3 reads TGTGCCAGCAGCTCTTTGAGCGGGGGGGTAGAGACCCAGTACTTC. It is translated as CASSSLSGGVETQYF.

A note on this clonotype: One end of the junction varies from germline; a read error may be responsible. V usage is TRBV10-3 and J usage is TRBJ1-1; D is perhaps TRBD1 (5 bases). Germline V gene lookup returns CDR1 ENHRY and CDR2 SYGVKD. CDR3 size: 16 residues. The CDR3 region is CASSYSGTVMNTEAFF. The CDR3 DNA reads as TGTGCCAGCAGTTATAGTGGGACCGTCATGAACACTGAAGCTTTCTTT.

The genes are TRBV5-1 and TRBJ1-2, with D possibly matching TRBD1 (6 bases). The CDR3 loop spans 13 amino acids. Trimming stripped 4 bases from V and 7 bases from J, with 14 bases between. The germline V gene encodes CDR1 SGHRS and CDR2 YFSETQ. The CDR3 DNA is TGCGCCAGCAGCCAAGGGGGGGCTGGTGGCTACACCTTC. Translation: CASSQGGAGGYTF.

The rearrangement uses TRBV5-6 and TRBJ1-4; possibly TRBD1 for D (6 bases). V lost 4 bases to trimming and J lost 11 bases, with 15 bases between them. The CDR3 runs 13 residues. Germline V gene sequence: CDR1 SGHDT, CDR2 YYEEEE. The DNA for the CDR3 is TGTGCCAGCAGCCCAGGGGTCTCCGGGAAACTGTTTTTT. It specifies CASSPGVSGKLFF. The variable domain in full, with the rest retrieved from reference TRBV5-6 and TRBJ1-4, is DAGVTQSPTHLIKTRGQQVTLRCSPKSGHDTVSWYQQALGQGPQFIFQYYEEEERQRGNFPDRFSGHQFPNYSSELNVNALLLGDSALYLCASSPGVSGKLFFGSGTQLSVL.

This clonotype turned up a few times. The rearrangement joins TRBV7-9 to TRBJ2-7; 7 bases align to TRBD1. V lost 6 bases, J lost 3 bases, and 11 bases stayed unmatched. The CDR3 runs 15 residues. Germline V gives CDR1 SEHNR, CDR2 FQNEAQ (reference sequence). CDR3: CASSSPGTAFYEQYF. The DNA for the CDR3 is TGTGCCAGCAGTTCCCCCGGGACAGCCTTCTACGAGCAGTACTTC.

The sample holds one count of this clonotype. A much larger clone differs from this one at a single base, so this may be a read error. The CDR3 carries no conserved terminal phenylalanine or tryptophan, so it likely arises from a read error. J is TRBJ2-5 and V is TRBV7-2; TRBD2 matches 10 bases. The V segment lost 5 bases and the J segment 5 bases; nucleotides outside the gene matches: 5. The germline V gene encodes CDR1 SGHTA and CDR2 FQGNSA. This CDR3 contains 14 residues. DNA for the CDR3: TGTGCCAGCAGCCCGGGACTAGCGCGCGAGACCCAGTACTAC. Protein sequence: CASSPGLARETQYY.

The V call is TRBV12-3 or TRBV12-4, the J call TRBJ1-2, with TRBD1 identical over 8 bases. CDR3 length: 14 amino acids. With 5 bases clipped from V and 7 bases from J, the junction kept 9 bases outside the gene matches. CDR3 DNA: TGTGCCAGCAGTCTATCCGGACAGGGATTTGGCTACACCTTC. Its protein product is CASSLSGQGFGYTF.

This clonotype was detected ten times or more. This chain links TRBV25-1 with TRBJ2-5, with TRBD1 identical over 7 bases. From germline, CDR1 is MGHDK and CDR2 SYGVNS. The J segment lost 6 bases and the V segment lost 8 bases, leaving 6 bases of the junction unmatched. The CDR3 contains 12 residues. The CDR3 bases are TGTGCCAGCGGGACAGATCTGCAGACCCAGTACTTC. As protein: CASGTDLQTQYF.

The chain couples TRBV5-1 to TRBJ2-7; no firm D call. Looked up from germline, CDR1 is SGHRS and CDR2 is YFSETQ. The CDR3 totals 11 residues. Trimming stripped 2 bases from V and 7 bases from J, with 7 bases between. The CDR3 sequence is CASSFAQEQYF. The CDR3 nucleotides read TGCGCCAGCAGCTTTGCCCAGGAGCAGTACTTC.

The sample holds a few counts of this clonotype. This chain connects TRBV6-6 to TRBJ2-7, with 8 nucleotides matching TRBD1. Germline CDR1 reads MNHNY; CDR2 reads SVGAGI (reference sequence). The CDR3 spans 15 residues. V shed 2 bases and J 3 bases; nucleotides not matched to a gene: 6. DNA of the CDR3: TGTGCCAGCAGTTACGTCCGGGACAGGTTCTACGAGCAGTACTTC. Translating it yields CASSYVRDRFYEQYF.

This clonotype was seen repeatedly, ten times or more. The CDR3 spells CASSHGLDGYTF. For the CDR3, the DNA is TGTGCCAGCAGCCATGGCCTAGATGGCTACACCTTC. The chain uses TRBV4-2 and TRBJ1-2; D is undetermined. Germline assignment: CDR1 LGHNA and CDR2 YNFKEQ. The germline V and J ends were trimmed by 3 bases and 6 bases, with 8 bases remaining between them. The CDR3 length is 12 residues.

As regards this clonotype: It may be a read error: a sequence one base away is much more abundant. V is TRBV20-1 and J is TRBJ1-1, with 7 bases aligning to TRBD1. This CDR3 is 13 amino acids long. Germline CDR1 DFQATT, CDR2 SNEGSKA (reference sequence). Unmatched junction bases numbered 4, after V lost 4 bases and J lost 2 bases. DNA for the CDR3: TGCAGTGCTATGCGACAGGGCAACACTGAAGCTTTCTTT. It is translated as CSAMRQGNTEAFF.

Worth noting for this clonotype: The junction and the germline gene differ at one end; a read error may be behind it. The chain carries TRBV7-2 and TRBJ2-3, with D possibly TRBD2 on 6 matching bases. There are 15 residues in the CDR3. Germline V CDR1 and CDR2: SGHTA, FQGNSA. CDR3 nucleotide sequence: TGTGTCAGCAGCTTGAGCGGGCTAAGCACAGATACGCAGTATTTT. It specifies CVSSLSGLSTDTQYF.

The chain uses TRBV7-2 and TRBJ1-2, with 7 positions matching TRBD1. Losses at the gene ends were 5 bases for V and 3 bases for J; bases not matched to a gene: 6. The CDR3 is 14 amino acids. CDR1 is SGHTA, CDR2 FQGNSA, per germline. The CDR3 DNA reads as TGTGCCAGCAGCCCCGGACAGGAATACTATGGCTACACCTTC. Its protein product is CASSPGQEYYGYTF.

The chain uses TRBV29-1 and TRBJ2-5; 8 nucleotides match TRBD2. CDR1 is SQVTM, CDR2 ANQGSEA, per germline. V gave up 8 bases and J gave up 5 bases; unmatched junction bases: 10. This CDR3 contains 13 residues. CDR3 sequence: CSPATSAWETQYF. Written as DNA, the CDR3 is TGCAGCCCCGCGACTAGCGCATGGGAGACCCAGTACTTC.

This clonotype has at least ten counts. CDR3 bases: TGTGCCAGCAGTTGGGGGGGCGGTAGCAATCAGCCCCAGCATTTT. Translating gives CASSWGGGSNQPQHF. V is TRBV7-6 and J is TRBJ1-5; the D gene is possibly TRBD1 (6 bases). Germline V lookup: CDR1 SGHVS, CDR2 FNYEAQ. This CDR3 spans 15 amino acids. Trimming took 6 bases from V and 0 from J, leaving 12 bases between them.

V gene TRBV15 combines with J gene TRBJ2-5; TRBD1 or TRBD2 may be the D gene (5 bases each). This CDR3 contains 18 residues. V gave up 3 bases and J gave up 1 base, with 21 bases separating them. Germline-derived CDR1 and CDR2 are LNHNV and YYDKDF (reference sequence). DNA for the CDR3: TGTGCCACCAGCAGTGCTAGTTACTCCGGGACCGCCCAAGAGACCCAGTACTTC. As protein: CATSSASYSGTAQETQYF. The full variable domain, its missing parts supplied by reference TRBV15 and TRBJ2-5, is DAMVIQNPRYQVTQFGKPVTLSCSQTLNHNVMYWYQQKSSQAPKLLFHYYDKDFNNEADTPDNFQSRRPNTSFCFLDIRSPGLGDTAMYLCATSSASYSGTAQETQYFGPGTRLLVL.

Points on this clonotype: It may be a read error: a sequence one base away is much more abundant. The chain uses TRBV9 and TRBJ1-6; D is unresolved. The V gene's germline CDR1 is SGDLS and CDR2 YYNGEE. The V end lost 4 bases, the J end lost 0 bases, and 8 bases lay between the germline ends. The CDR3 spans 15 residues. CDR3 in amino acids: CASSTNSSYNSPLHF. DNA of the CDR3: TGTGCCAGCAGCACGAATAGCTCCTATAATTCACCCCTCCACTTT.

The sample holds one count of this clonotype. A much larger clone differs by one base, so this may be a read error. V and J are TRBV12-3 or TRBV12-4 and TRBJ1-1, with D unclear. Trimming pared 6 bases from V and 6 bases from J, leaving 14 bases between. The CDR3 loop spans 13 amino acids. The CDR3, as DNA: TGTGCCAGCAGGGCCCCGTCGGAGGCTGAAGCTTTCTTT. Translating gives CASRAPSEAEAFF.